This TCR beta chain was captured in a study of STAT3 mutations in large granular lymphocyte leukemia. Trimming removed 0 bases at V and 4 bases at J, with 8 bases between. Germline V gene lookup returns CDR1 SGHRS and CDR2 YFSETQ. This CDR3 is 13 amino acids long. Findings and limits, study-wide: Samples missed the first appearance of the clone. In T-cell large granular lymphocyte leukemia, about half of patients showed multiple immunodominant subclonotypes. TCR clonotype switching after therapy occurred in about 30% of the 18 patients. Differing intervals and regimens complicate linking therapy response to clone burden.

Data came from immunoSEQ multiplex PCR; TCRdb stores just in-frame clones and leaves some out. This sample carries more than 15,000 clones, about nine tenths of them seen once, and the ten largest clones take less than 45%. A note on this clone: Its antigen is unknown.

The TCR comes from a man between 60 and 75 years old with T-cell large granular lymphocyte leukemia. Some clones in this sample may be carry-over from other donors' samples. The V gene is TRBV5-1, the J gene TRBJ2-7; D is ambiguous. The sequenced sample was peripheral blood mononuclear cells. The CDR3 nucleotides are TGCGCCAGCAGCTTGGCCGGCTTGTACGAGCAGTACTTC. This encodes CASSLAGLYEQYF.